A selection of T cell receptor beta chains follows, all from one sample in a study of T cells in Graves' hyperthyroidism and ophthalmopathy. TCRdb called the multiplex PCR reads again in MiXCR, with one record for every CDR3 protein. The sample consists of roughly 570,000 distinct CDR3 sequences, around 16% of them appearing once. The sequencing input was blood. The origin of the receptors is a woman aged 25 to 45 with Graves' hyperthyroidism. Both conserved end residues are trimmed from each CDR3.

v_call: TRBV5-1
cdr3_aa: ASSIGQNTDTQY

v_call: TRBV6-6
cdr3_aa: ASSYSLASSYEQY

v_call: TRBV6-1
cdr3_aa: ATRNSASGPEAF

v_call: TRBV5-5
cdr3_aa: ASSLAGVGY

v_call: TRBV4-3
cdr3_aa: ASSQESLSREQF

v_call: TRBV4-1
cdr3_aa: ASSPQSNYGYT

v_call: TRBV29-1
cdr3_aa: SVLIRTANTEAF

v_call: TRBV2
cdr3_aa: ASTQGTNQPQH

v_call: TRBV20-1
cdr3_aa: SARIYLSYEQY

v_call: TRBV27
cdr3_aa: ASSWTSGTYEQY

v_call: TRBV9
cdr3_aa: ASSVGAGDYGYT

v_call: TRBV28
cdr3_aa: ASSVRGRYQETQY

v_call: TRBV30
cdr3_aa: AWSGFRDRGSAEAF

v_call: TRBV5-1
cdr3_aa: ASSLGGLAGVGEQY

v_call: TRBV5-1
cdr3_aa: ASSLNPGAGGDGYT

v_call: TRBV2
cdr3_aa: ASRQTSGRRYNEQF

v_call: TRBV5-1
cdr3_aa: ASSDNLYTGELF

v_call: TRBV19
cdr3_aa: ASSTLTDEQF

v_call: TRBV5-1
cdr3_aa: ASSLGRRYTEAF

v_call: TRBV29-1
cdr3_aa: SVAGGAKNIQY

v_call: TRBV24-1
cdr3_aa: ATSETSGGNNEQF

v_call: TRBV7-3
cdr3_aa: ASSNSGGSTDTQY

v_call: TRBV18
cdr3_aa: ASSPGATYEQY

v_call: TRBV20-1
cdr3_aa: SARREGYKNIQY

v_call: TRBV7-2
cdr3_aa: ASSYKAGGPEQY

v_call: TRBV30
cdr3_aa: AWSRKRKAEQF

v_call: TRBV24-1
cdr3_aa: ATSDFLAGGVDTQY

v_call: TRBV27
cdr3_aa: ASSPTSASATYEQY

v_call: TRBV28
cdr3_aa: ASSSHLEQF

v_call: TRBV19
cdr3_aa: ASSIVGGHNEQF

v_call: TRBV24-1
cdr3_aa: ATSNRGSFNTGELF

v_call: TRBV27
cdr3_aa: ASSPDRGPYSNQPQH

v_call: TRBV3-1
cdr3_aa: ASSQDRDPVYNEQF

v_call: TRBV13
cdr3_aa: ASSIPPGADTQY

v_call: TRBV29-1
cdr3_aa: SVEGVGVNTEAF

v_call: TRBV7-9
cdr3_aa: ASIPSGAGELF

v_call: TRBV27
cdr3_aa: ASSTRPLADNNEQF

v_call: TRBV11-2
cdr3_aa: ASTLDRVDNEQF

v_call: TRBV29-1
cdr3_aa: SVSLPWDSKNTGELF

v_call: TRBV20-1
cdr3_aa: SARDPSEKLF

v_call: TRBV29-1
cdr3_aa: SVDEARRTGIGTDTQY

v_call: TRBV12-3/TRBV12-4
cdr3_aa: ASSFSTGKETQY

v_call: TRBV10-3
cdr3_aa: AISEVPATQY

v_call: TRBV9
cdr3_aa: ASRAGYTGELF

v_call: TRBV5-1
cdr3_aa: ASGGLADSTDTQY

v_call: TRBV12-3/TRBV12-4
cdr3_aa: ASRSGALNEQF